The 29 T cell receptor beta chains given below trace back to one sample, sequenced in a study of CD8+CD57+ T cells in acquired aplastic anemia. Profiles of TCR beta VDJ and CDR3 were generated from a genomic DNA template. Each CDR3 protein is one row after TCRdb ran MiXCR on the reads. This repertoire shows around 33,000 distinct CDR3 sequences, around 82% found once; its top ten account for roughly 22%. Sequencing was performed on sorted CD4+, CD8+, or CD8+CD57+ T cells (not recorded which) from PBMCs. Every receptor here comes from a human donor in good health, serving as a control.

A word on this clonotype: At one of its ends the junction is not consistent with the germline gene, which may arise from a read error. V and J are TRBV7-8 and TRBJ1-1; 11 bases are a match to TRBD1. CDR1 and CDR2 (germline): SGHVS, FQNEAQ. This CDR3 comprises 16 residues. CDR3 residues: CACSLRVGQGATEAFF. Written as DNA, the CDR3 is TGTGCCTGCAGCTTAAGGGTAGGACAGGGGGCTACTGAAGCTTTCTTT.

V usage is TRBV2 and J usage is TRBJ1-1; perhaps TRBD1 as D (5 bases). CDR1 is SNHLY and CDR2 is FYNNEI in the germline V gene. Trimming shortened V by 6 bases and J by 1 base, and 9 bases separated the two germline ends. This CDR3 region has 13 residues. The CDR3 protein is CASRGDTNTEAFF. The CDR3 DNA sequence: TGTGCCAGCAGAGGGGATACGAACACTGAAGCTTTCTTT.

Within the sample, this clonotype is medium-sized. The rearrangement joins TRBV10-3 to TRBJ2-3, with a tentative D call TRBD2 (5 bases). The CDR3 runs 16 residues. V lost 8 bases and J 1 base, leaving 19 bases between the germline ends. Germline V gene data show CDR1 as ENHRY and CDR2 as SYGVKD. The CDR3 reads CAISGSGADRTDTQYF. The CDR3, as DNA: TGTGCCATCTCGGGGTCTGGAGCCGATCGCACAGATACGCAGTATTTT.

The chain links TRBV10-3 to TRBJ2-1; 8 bases map to TRBD1. Germline V gene sequence: CDR1 ENHRY, CDR2 SYGVKD. Unmatched junction bases numbered 16, after V lost 8 bases and J lost 10 bases. This CDR3 spans 15 amino acids. The CDR3 here is CAIGTGQGVGLEQFF. CDR3 nucleotides: TGTGCCATCGGGACAGGACAAGGAGTTGGGTTGGAGCAGTTCTTC.

This chain connects TRBV11-1 to TRBJ2-3; a possible D gene is TRBD2 (5 bases). This CDR3 is built from 14 residues. Germline lookup yields CDR1 SGHAT and CDR2 FQDESV (reference sequence). V was pared by 6 bases and J by 6 bases, with 16 bases between. DNA for the CDR3: TGTGCCAGCAGTTCGACCCCCGGGGTGGATACGCAGTATTTT. It is translated as CASSSTPGVDTQYF.

This clonotype was found once. The genes are TRBV29-1 and TRBJ2-7; perhaps D is TRBD1 or TRBD2 (5 bases each). Looked up from germline, CDR1 is SQVTM and CDR2 is ANQGSEA. V shed 3 bases and J shed 6 bases, with 15 bases lying between them. This CDR3 has 13 amino acids. This CDR3 reads CSVEGTAPREQYF. In DNA, the CDR3 is TGCAGCGTTGAGGGGACCGCGCCCCGCGAGCAGTACTTC.

V gene TRBV24-1 combines with J gene TRBJ2-1; possibly TRBD1 for D (5 bases). The CDR3 is 13 amino acids. The ends were cut back, 2 bases at V and 4 bases at J, with 5 bases in the middle. From germline, CDR1 is KGHDR and CDR2 SFDVKD. The CDR3 spells CATSDSGYNEQFF. In nucleotides, the CDR3 is TGTGCCACCAGTGATTCAGGGTACAATGAGCAGTTCTTC.

This clonotype has a handful of counts. The chain couples TRBV25-1 to TRBJ1-2, with D uncertain. Germline V gene data show CDR1 as MGHDK and CDR2 as SYGVNS. This CDR3 has 16 amino acids. Trimming took off 3 bases at V and 8 bases at J, with 22 bases between the two ends. CDR3 nucleotide sequence: TGTGCCAGCAGTGATCCAGGCCAGGTGGGGATAGGGGGCTACACCTTC. Encoded protein: CASSDPGQVGIGGYTF.

The chain combines TRBV29-1 with TRBJ2-7, with 9 bases that match TRBD1. The CDR3 has 13 residues. The germline CDR1 and CDR2 sequences are SQVTM and ANQGSEA. The V segment lost 6 bases and the J segment 3 bases; nucleotides outside the gene matches: 6. This chain's CDR3 is CSVEGQGGYEQYF. As DNA, the CDR3 is TGCAGCGTGGAGGGACAGGGAGGCTACGAGCAGTACTTC.

In its sample, this clonotype was seen a few times. The chain links TRBV15 to TRBJ1-5; D gene uncertain. Deletions cut 0 bases from V and 13 bases from J, with 22 bases between. CDR1 and CDR2 from the germline V gene are LNHNV and YYDKDF (reference sequence). The length of the CDR3 is 16 residues. CDR3 protein: CATSRDPDLRDQMQHF. The CDR3 nucleotides read TGTGCCACCAGCAGAGATCCGGACCTCCGCGATCAGATGCAGCATTTT.

This sequence joins TRBV15 and TRBJ1-5, with D possibly matching TRBD1 (5 bases). CDR1 LNHNV and CDR2 YYDKDF come from the germline V gene (reference sequence). V was cut by 0 bases and J by 0 bases, with 6 bases left in between. The CDR3 length is 15 residues. The CDR3 here is CATSRDGGSNQPQHF. The CDR3 DNA sequence: TGTGCCACCAGCAGAGATGGGGGTAGCAATCAGCCCCAGCATTTT.

This clonotype was counted between two and nine times. The rearrangement links TRBV7-8 to TRBJ2-7; D might be TRBD2 (6 bases). Germline V gives CDR1 SGHVS, CDR2 FQNEAQ. The CDR3 runs 13 residues. V was cut by 5 bases and J by 3 bases, with 11 bases left in between. CDR3 residues: CASSRDSLYEQYF. CDR3 in DNA: TGTGCCAGCAGCCGGGACTCTCTCTACGAGCAGTACTTC.

The chain carries TRBV6-1 and TRBJ2-7, with TRBD2 as a possible D gene (6 bases). The CDR3 sequence is 12 residues long. Germline loops: CDR1 MNHNS, CDR2 SASEGT. The CDR3: CVSSPPGDEQYF. CDR3 nucleotide sequence: TGTGTAAGCAGTCCCCCGGGGGACGAGCAGTACTTC.

This clonotype was picked up one time. The gene calls are TRBV20-1 and TRBJ1-6; D gene uncertain. CDR3 length equals 16 residues. Trimming removed 5 bases from V and 5 bases from J, with 19 bases in between. The germline gives CDR1 DFQATT, CDR2 SNEGSKA (reference sequence). The CDR3 nucleotides read TGCAGTGCTGCTCTCCCCAAGGGTAGCCATAATTCACCCCTCCACTTT. Translating it yields CSAALPKGSHNSPLHF.

This chain joins TRBV20-1 and TRBJ2-7; no firm D call. Germline CDR1 reads DFQATT; CDR2 reads SNEGSKA (reference sequence). V lost 2 bases, J lost 1 base, and 6 bases lay in between. The CDR3 runs 12 residues. The CDR3 sequence: CSARSASYEQYF. The CDR3 region has the DNA TGCAGTGCTAGATCCGCGTCCTACGAGCAGTACTTC.

This rearrangement joins TRBV10-3 to TRBJ2-1; D uncertain. The V end was cut by 7 bases, the J end by 7 bases, with 8 bases between. Germline CDR1 is ENHRY and CDR2 is SYGVKD. CDR3 length: 11 residues. For the CDR3, the DNA is TGTGCCATCAAGGTCGCTAATGAGCAGTTCTTC. The encoded protein is CAIKVANEQFF.

The chain uses TRBV7-9 and TRBJ2-5, with 9 bases matching TRBD1. CDR1 is SEHNR and CDR2 is FQNEAQ in the germline V gene (reference sequence). The CDR3 sequence is 14 residues long. Unmatched junction bases numbered 6, after V lost 5 bases and J lost 5 bases. Written as DNA, the CDR3 is TGTGCCAGCAGCCCCTACGGACAGGGGGAGACCCAGTACTTC. Translating gives CASSPYGQGETQYF.

Comment on this clonotype: Sequence at one end of the junction differs from germline and may be a read error. The J gene is TRBJ2-1, the V gene TRBV15; TRBD1 might be the D (5 bases). This CDR3 contains 14 residues. CDR1 and CDR2 from the germline V gene are LNHNV and YYDKDF (reference sequence). DNA of the CDR3: TGTGCCACCAGCATACGGCAGGGCAGCAATGGGCAGTTCTTC. As protein: CATSIRQGSNGQFF. Filled out from reference TRBV15 and TRBJ2-1, the complete variable domain reads DAMVIQNPRYQVTQFGKPVTLSCSQTLNHNVMYWYQQKSSQAPKLLFHYYDKDFNNEADTPDNFQSRRPNTSFCFLDIRSPGLGDTAMYLCATSIRQGSNGQFFGPGTRLTVL.

The rearrangement links TRBV7-2 to TRBJ2-7; D is ambiguous. The CDR3 runs 11 residues. V lost 1 base, J lost 6 bases, and 4 bases lay in between. Germline CDR1 reads SGHTA; CDR2 reads FQGNSA. This CDR3 reads CASSLVVEQYF. The CDR3 nucleotides are TGTGCCAGCAGCTTAGTCGTCGAGCAGTACTTC.

This clonotype was detected a few times. The chain employs TRBV4-3 and TRBJ2-7, with a tentative D call TRBD2 (5 bases). This CDR3 has 13 amino acids. The V gene's germline CDR1 is LGHNA and CDR2 YSLEER. Trimming took 0 bases from V and 6 from J, leaving 9 bases between them. The CDR3 region has the DNA TGCGCCAGCAGCCAAGATCCGGGGTTCGAGCAGTACTTC. Amino acid sequence: CASSQDPGFEQYF.

CDR3 nucleotides: TGCAGCGTTGAGTGGAACACCGGGGAGCTGTTTTTT. This gives the protein CSVEWNTGELFF. The rearrangement uses TRBV29-1 and TRBJ2-2; D remains unclear. Germline CDR1 SQVTM, CDR2 ANQGSEA. V was pared by 3 bases and J by 1 base, with 3 bases between. This CDR3 spans 12 amino acids.

The genes are TRBV11-2 and TRBJ1-4; TRBD1 matches 10 bases. Germline CDR1 SGHAT, CDR2 FQNNGV. Losses at the gene ends were 2 bases for V and 8 bases for J; bases not matched to a gene: 5. This CDR3 comprises 15 residues. The CDR3 bases are TGTGCCAGCAGCTTATCAGACAGGGGGCGGGAAAAACTGTTTTTT. Translating it yields CASSLSDRGREKLFF.

This clonotype is a singleton in its sample. The genes are TRBV2 and TRBJ1-6, with D hard to call. Trimming stripped 6 bases from V and 15 bases from J, with 24 bases between. Germline V gives CDR1 SNHLY, CDR2 FYNNEI. The CDR3 is 15 residues long. The CDR3 region is CASSSKGPDYLLLHF. Here the CDR3 DNA reads TGTGCCAGCAGCTCCAAGGGTCCGGACTACTTGCTCCTCCACTTT.

The chain links TRBV10-3 to TRBJ2-7; D possibly uses TRBD1 or TRBD2 (5 bases each). The CDR3 covers 12 residues. The V and J ends lost 6 bases and 3 bases respectively, with 9 bases between them. CDR1 and CDR2 from the germline V gene are ENHRY and SYGVKD. Written as DNA, the CDR3 is TGTGCCATCAGACGGGACGGCTACGAGCAGTACTTC. Its protein is CAIRRDGYEQYF.

The chain recombines TRBV20-1 with TRBJ2-7; D is possibly TRBD1 (6 bases). V gave up 6 bases and J gave up 5 bases, with 11 bases separating them. Germline CDR1 and CDR2: DFQATT and SNEGSKA (reference sequence). This CDR3 contains 11 residues. CDR3 nucleotide sequence: TGCAGTGCCCACCAGGGGAACGAGCAGTACTTC. The encoded protein is CSAHQGNEQYF.

The J gene is TRBJ2-7, the V gene TRBV7-2, with 8 bases aligning to TRBD1. The CDR3 covers 15 residues. In germline, CDR1 is SGHTA, CDR2 FQGNSA. The V gene end was trimmed by 5 bases and the J gene end by 0 bases; junction bases not matched to a gene: 6. The CDR3 loop reads CASSTSGGVSYEQYF. The CDR3 DNA reads TGTGCCAGCAGCACCTCAGGGGGCGTCTCCTACGAGCAGTACTTC.

This rearrangement joins TRBV7-3 to TRBJ2-5; 11 bases fit TRBD2. V gave up 6 bases and J gave up 5 bases; unmatched junction bases: 11. In germline, CDR1 is SGHTA, CDR2 FQGTGA. This CDR3 contains 16 residues. This CDR3 reads CASSPSGGTLGETQYF. The CDR3 DNA reads as TGTGCCAGCAGTCCTAGCGGGGGGACCTTGGGGGAGACCCAGTACTTC.

The chain couples TRBV20-1 to TRBJ1-2; D possibly corresponds to TRBD1 (6 bases). CDR3 length: 14 amino acids. Trimming pared 1 base from V and 3 bases from J, leaving 12 bases between. Germline lookup yields CDR1 DFQATT and CDR2 SNEGSKA (reference sequence). The CDR3 region has the DNA TGCAGTGCTAGAGTGGGGGGCGGACACTATGGCTACACCTTC. Translating it yields CSARVGGGHYGYTF.

The rearrangement uses TRBV2 and TRBJ1-1; no definite D call. Trimming stripped 3 bases from V and 5 bases from J, with 10 bases between. The germline CDR1 and CDR2 sequences are SNHLY and FYNNEI. This CDR3 spans 13 amino acids. CDR3 in DNA: TGTGCCAGCAGTGAGGGGAGGGTGACTGAAGCTTTCTTT. It translates to CASSEGRVTEAFF.